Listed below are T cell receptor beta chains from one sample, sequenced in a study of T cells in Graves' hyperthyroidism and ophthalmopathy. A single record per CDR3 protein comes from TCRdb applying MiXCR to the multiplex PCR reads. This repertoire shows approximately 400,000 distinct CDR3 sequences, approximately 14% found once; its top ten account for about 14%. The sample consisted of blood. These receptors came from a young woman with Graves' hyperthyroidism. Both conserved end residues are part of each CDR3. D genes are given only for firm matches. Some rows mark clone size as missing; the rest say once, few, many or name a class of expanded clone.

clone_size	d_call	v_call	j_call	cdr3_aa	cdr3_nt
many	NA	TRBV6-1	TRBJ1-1	CASSYMRAGPNTEAFF	TGTGCCAGCAGTTATATGAGGGCTGGGCCGAACACTGAAGCTTTCTTT
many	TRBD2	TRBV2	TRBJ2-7	CASSQSIGLAGHEQYF	TGTGCCAGCAGTCAGAGCATAGGACTAGCCGGCCACGAGCAGTACTTC
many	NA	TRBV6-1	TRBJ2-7	CASSVEFSYEQYF	TGTGCCAGCAGTGTGGAGTTCTCCTACGAGCAGTACTTC
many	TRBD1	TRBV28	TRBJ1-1	CASSPHGQAMNTEAFF	TGTGCCAGCAGTCCCCACGGACAGGCGATGAACACTGAAGCTTTCTTT
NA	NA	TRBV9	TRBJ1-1	CASSPGSSLNTEAFF	TGTGCCAGCAGCCCAGGATCAAGCTTGAACACTGAAGCTTTCTTT
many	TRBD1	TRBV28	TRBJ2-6	CASSPGDSSGANVLTF	TGTGCCAGCAGTCCCGGGGACAGCTCTGGGGCCAACGTCCTGACTTTC
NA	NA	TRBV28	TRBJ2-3	CASSPPGADTQYF	TGTGCCAGCAGTCCTCCAGGGGCAGATACGCAGTATTTT
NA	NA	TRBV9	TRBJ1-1	CASSVGRAHSTEAFF	TGTGCCAGCAGCGTAGGTAGGGCACATAGCACTGAAGCTTTCTTT
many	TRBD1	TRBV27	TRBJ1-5	CASSPLRSGGGNQPQHF	TGTGCCAGCAGTCCGCTTCGGTCAGGGGGAGGCAATCAGCCCCAGCATTTT
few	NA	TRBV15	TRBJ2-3	CATSRVDTQYF	TGTGCCACCAGCCGGGTGGATACGCAGTATTTT
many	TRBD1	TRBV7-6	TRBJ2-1	CASSADIPTTGWHEQFF	TGTGCCAGCAGCGCAGACATACCGACGACAGGGTGGCATGAGCAGTTCTTC
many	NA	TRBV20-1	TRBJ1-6	CSATGQPNNSPLHF	TGCAGTGCTACCGGACAGCCGAATAATTCACCCCTCCACTTT
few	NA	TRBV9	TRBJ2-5	CASSPAGSSETQYF	TGTGCCAGCAGCCCCGCCGGGAGTTCAGAGACCCAGTACTTC
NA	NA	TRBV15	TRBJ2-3	CATSRGSGGLKDTQYF	TGTGCCACCAGCAGGGGCAGTGGGGGGCTAAAAGATACGCAGTATTTT
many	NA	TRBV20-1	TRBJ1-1	CSAWEAINTEAFF	TGCAGTGCCTGGGAGGCGATCAACACTGAAGCTTTCTTT
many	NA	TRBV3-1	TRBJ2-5	CASSQESLLMRGETQYF	TGTGCCAGCAGCCAAGAGTCCCTATTGATGAGGGGAGAGACCCAGTACTTC
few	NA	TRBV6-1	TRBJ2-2	CASRKARPRPNTGELFF	TGTGCCAGCAGGAAAGCTCGGCCACGGCCGAACACCGGGGAGCTGTTTTTT
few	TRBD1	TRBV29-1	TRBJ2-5	CSVVSSWDRTGETQYF	TGCAGCGTTGTTTCTTCATGGGACAGGACGGGGGAGACCCAGTACTTC
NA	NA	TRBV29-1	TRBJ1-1	CSVYQGNTEAFF	TGCAGCGTCTATCAGGGAAACACTGAAGCTTTCTTT
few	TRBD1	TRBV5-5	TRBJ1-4	CASSTSTGGGGKLFF	TGTGCCAGCAGCACGTCAACAGGGGGCGGCGGAAAACTGTTTTTT
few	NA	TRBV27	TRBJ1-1	CASGRLEGWGEAFF	TGTGCCAGCGGTCGCTTAGAGGGCTGGGGGGAAGCTTTCTTT
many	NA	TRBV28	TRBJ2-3	CASSFPLAENTDTQYF	TGTGCCAGCAGTTTTCCCTTAGCGGAGAACACAGATACGCAGTATTTT
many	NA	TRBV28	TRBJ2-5	CASRSDRETQYF	TGTGCCAGCAGATCGGATCGGGAGACCCAGTACTTC
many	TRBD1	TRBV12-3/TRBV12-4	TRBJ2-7	CASSDPGTGAYEQYF	TGTGCCAGCAGTGACCCCGGGACAGGGGCCTACGAGCAGTACTTC
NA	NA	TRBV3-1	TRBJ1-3	CASSRTLRAGNTIYF	TGTGCCAGCAGCCGGACGTTGCGGGCTGGAAACACCATATATTTT
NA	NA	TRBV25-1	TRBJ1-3	CASSEYGTVKRYF	TGTGCCAGCAGTGAATATGGGACTGTTAAGCGATATTTT
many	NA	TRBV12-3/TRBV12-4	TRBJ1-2	CASRSSGTGNYGYTF	TGTGCCAGCAGGTCATCTGGAACAGGGAACTATGGCTACACCTTC
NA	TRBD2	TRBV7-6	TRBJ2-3	CASSFTGLAGTLPPYTQYF	TGTGCCAGCAGCTTTACGGGACTAGCGGGGACTCTGCCTCCCTATACGCAGTATTTT
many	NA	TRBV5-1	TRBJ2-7	CASSSDGKPYEQYF	TGCGCCAGCAGCTCAGACGGAAAGCCCTACGAGCAGTACTTC
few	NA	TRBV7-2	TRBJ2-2	CASSIGASSNTGELFF	TGTGCCAGCAGCATCGGGGCTAGCTCGAACACCGGGGAGCTGTTTTTT
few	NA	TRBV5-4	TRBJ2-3	CASRTLAADTQYF	TGTGCCAGCAGGACCTTGGCTGCAGATACGCAGTATTTT